The source of this TCR beta chain is a study of neurological immune-mediated disorders. This clonotype was seen repeatedly, ten times or more. CDR1 is KGHSH and CDR2 is LQKENI in the germline V gene. Trimming removed 3 bases at V and 3 bases at J, with 14 bases between. The CDR3 has 15 amino acids. In every sequencing run, more than 170 million TCR-beta sequences were generated from 15-18 subjects. MiXCR, applied by TCRdb to the 5' RACE reads, yields one record per CDR3 protein. The repertoire has roughly 45,000 distinct CDR3 sequences, roughly 3.2% of them found once; the top ten carry more than 12%.

Sequencing was performed on PBMCs. The rearrangement uses TRBV18 and TRBJ1-1; D gene unclear. This TCR derives from a woman in her fifties or sixties with multiple sclerosis. The CDR3 sequence is CASSPRSGRDTEAFF. The CDR3, as DNA: TGTGCCAGCTCACCTCGATCGGGGAGGGACACTGAAGCTTTCTTT.